The rows below give T cell receptor beta chains drawn from one sample of a study of human T cells and chemical hapten exposure. Via MiXCR, TCRdb re-called the RACE reads, giving one row per CDR3 protein. The sample consists of approximately 180,000 distinct CDR3 sequences, around 30% of them appearing once. This sample comprised whole blood, obtained in connection with sensitization to the hapten diphenylcyclopropenone (DPC). These receptors originate from a woman aged 30 to 39 with alopecia areata. Some clones in this sample may be carry-over from other donors' samples. The CDR3 runs from the conserved cysteine through the conserved F or W. Each record gives: V gene, clone size, CDR3 protein. Not all rows give a size; the values are once, few, many and, for expanded clones, a class.

TRBV12-3/TRBV12-4 | NA | CASTFLNSPLHF
TRBV10-2 | few | CASRMTVGETQYF
TRBV1 | NA | CTSGSVEGNEKLFF
TRBV29-1 | few | CSVLLTRQGVYEQYF
TRBV20-1 | NA | CSATWTGLPQYF
TRBV30 | few | CAWSTGGLNEQFF
TRBV20-1 | many | CSAPGQLNTEAFF
TRBV6-5 | few | CASSVRDGAYEQYF
TRBV11-2 | NA | CASSSAVGGTEAFF
TRBV6-2/TRBV6-3 | NA | CASSYSVLATGHEQFF
TRBV6-1 | NA | CASSERRSEGPKNIQYF
TRBV4-3 | NA | CASSQYGQGGAYF
TRBV20-1 | once | CSAPTGTTDTQYF
TRBV27 | few | CASSRTGDRQFF
TRBV29-1 | few | CSVEEGTGRYYGYTF
TRBV20-1 | NA | CSTGGVNQPQHF
TRBV28 | few | CASSRLGTGLVEQYF
TRBV15 | NA | CATSRGRDNNQPQHF
TRBV14 | few | CASSQDRAGELFF
TRBV29-1 | NA | CSGTRIQETQYF
TRBV7-9 | NA | CASSLRDRLAAEAFF
TRBV27 | NA | CASSTRKTLEKLFF
TRBV7-2 | many | CASSLSSRDTQYF
TRBV28 | NA | CASSPGGAKNVQYF
TRBV29-1 | few | CSVEGGKGGKQYF
TRBV9 | NA | CASSVGVGNQPQHF
TRBV5-1 | few | CASSLDYRYNEQFF
TRBV7-9 | NA | CASSVNSRGGLEEQYF
TRBV15 | few | CATSTPTRAKNIQYF
TRBV18 | NA | CASSPSEGGLAFF
TRBV25-1 | NA | CASSQVPGGKLFF
TRBV10-2 | NA | CASSESGHSNQPQHF
TRBV6-2/TRBV6-3 | NA | CASRRGTVNQPQHF
TRBV7-2 | NA | CASSLDGAGELFF
TRBV10-3 | NA | CAISGDPRGTQYF
TRBV29-1 | few | CSVEQGAIRGYTF
TRBV28 | few | CASSLYPLGRRATHNEQFF